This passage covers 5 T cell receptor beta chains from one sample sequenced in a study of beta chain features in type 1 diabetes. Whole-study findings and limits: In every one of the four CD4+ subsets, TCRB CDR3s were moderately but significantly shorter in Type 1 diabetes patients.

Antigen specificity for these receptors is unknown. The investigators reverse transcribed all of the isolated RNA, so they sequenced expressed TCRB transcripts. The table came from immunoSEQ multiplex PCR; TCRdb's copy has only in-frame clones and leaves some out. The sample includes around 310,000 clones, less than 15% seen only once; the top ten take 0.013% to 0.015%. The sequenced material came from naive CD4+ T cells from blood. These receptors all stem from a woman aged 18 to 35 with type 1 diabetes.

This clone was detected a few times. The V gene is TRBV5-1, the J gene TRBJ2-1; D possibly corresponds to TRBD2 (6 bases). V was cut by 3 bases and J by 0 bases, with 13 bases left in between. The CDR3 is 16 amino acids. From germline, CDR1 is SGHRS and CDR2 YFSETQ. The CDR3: CASSSFNGSSYNEQFF. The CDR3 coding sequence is TGCGCCAGCAGCTCATTTAACGGGAGCTCCTACAATGAGCAGTTCTTC.

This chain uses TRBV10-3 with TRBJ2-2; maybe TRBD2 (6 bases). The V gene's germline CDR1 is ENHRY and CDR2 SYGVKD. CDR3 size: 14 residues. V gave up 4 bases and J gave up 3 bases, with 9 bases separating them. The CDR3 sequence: CAISGAGYTGELFF. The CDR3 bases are TGTGCCATCAGTGGGGCGGGGTACACCGGGGAGCTGTTTTTT.

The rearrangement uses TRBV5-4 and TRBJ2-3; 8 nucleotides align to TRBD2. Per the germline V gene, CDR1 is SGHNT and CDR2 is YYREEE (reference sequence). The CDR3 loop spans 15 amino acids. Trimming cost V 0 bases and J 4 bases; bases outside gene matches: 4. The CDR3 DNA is TGTGCCAGCAGCTTGGTTACGCGGGGGGCAGATACGCAGTATTTT. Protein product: CASSLVTRGADTQYF.

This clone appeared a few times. CDR3 DNA: TGCAGCGTTGAAGACGGGACAGTGAACACCGGGGAGCTGTTTTTT. Translating gives CSVEDGTVNTGELFF. This chain connects TRBV29-1 to TRBJ2-2; 7 bases line up with TRBD1. Germline V gene sequence: CDR1 SQVTM, CDR2 ANQGSEA. Losses at the gene ends were 0 bases for V and 1 base for J; bases not matched to a gene: 2. The CDR3 is 15 residues long.

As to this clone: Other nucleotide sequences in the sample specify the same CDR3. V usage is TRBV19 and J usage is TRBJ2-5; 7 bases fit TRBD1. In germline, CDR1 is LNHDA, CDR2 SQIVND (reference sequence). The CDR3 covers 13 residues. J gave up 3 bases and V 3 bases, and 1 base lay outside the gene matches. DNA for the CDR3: TGTGCCAGTAGTATCGGGACAGAAGAGACCCAGTACTTC. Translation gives CASSIGTEETQYF.